These 23 T cell receptor beta chains came from one sample sequenced in a study of post-analysis software for immune sequencing data. Notes on the study in general: About five TRBV segments, including TRBV5-6, TRBV5-1 and TRBV20-1, were more frequent in patients than controls.

Unique-molecular-identifier-tagged TCR beta cDNA libraries were used. Each CDR3 protein is one row after TCRdb ran MiXCR on the PCR reads. Of about half a million distinct CDR3 sequences listed, less than 40% are singletons. Their antigens are not known. The sample was blood. The receptors come from a girl younger than 18 with multiple sclerosis.

The rearrangement links TRBV20-1 to TRBJ2-7, with 7 bases identical to TRBD2. CDR1 is DFQATT, CDR2 SNEGSKA, per germline (reference sequence). J lost 5 bases, V lost 5 bases, and 9 bases had no gene match. CDR3 size: 13 residues. CDR3 bases: TGCAGTGCTCCCGGGGGGTCCGGGGACGAGCAGTACTTC. It translates to CSAPGGSGDEQYF.

The rearrangement uses TRBV5-1 and TRBJ2-7; 10 nucleotides line up with TRBD2. CDR1 is SGHRS and CDR2 is YFSETQ in the germline V gene. This CDR3 region has 17 residues. The V gene end was trimmed by 3 bases and the J gene end by 2 bases; junction bases not matched to a gene: 11. As DNA, the CDR3 is TGCGCCAGCAGCTCCTCAACCCGGACTAGCGGAACCTACGAGCAGTACTTC. Translating gives CASSSSTRTSGTYEQYF.

V gene TRBV7-9 combines with J gene TRBJ2-2; 8 nucleotides match TRBD1. Looked up from germline, CDR1 is SEHNR and CDR2 is FQNEAQ (reference sequence). Losses at the gene ends were 1 base for V and 4 bases for J; bases not matched to a gene: 5. This CDR3 region has 16 residues. The CDR3 spells CASSLGPGGITGELFF. CDR3 DNA sequence: TGTGCCAGCAGCTTAGGGCCAGGGGGCATCACCGGGGAGCTGTTTTTT.

In this sample, this clonotype turned up a few times. V usage is TRBV6-5 and J usage is TRBJ2-3; D might be TRBD2 (5 bases). The V gene's germline CDR1 is MNHEY and CDR2 SVGAGI. V shed 3 bases and J shed 5 bases, with 6 bases lying between them. This CDR3 has 12 residues. CDR3 region: CASSYRGDTQYF. CDR3 sequence (DNA): TGTGCCAGCAGTTATCGGGGAGATACGCAGTATTTT.

The genes are TRBV24-1 and TRBJ2-7; perhaps TRBD1 as D (6 bases). Germline CDR1 and CDR2: KGHDR and SFDVKD. This CDR3 region has 15 residues. With 4 bases removed from V and 0 bases from J, the gap between germline ends came to 12 bases. The CDR3 protein is CATSDLQGPSYEQYF. In nucleotides, the CDR3 is TGTGCCACCAGTGACTTACAGGGTCCCTCCTACGAGCAGTACTTC.

This sequence joins TRBV6-5 and TRBJ1-1; D perhaps matches TRBD1 (6 bases). From germline, CDR1 is MNHEY and CDR2 SVGAGI. The CDR3 runs to 19 residues. Trimming took off 1 base at V and 6 bases at J, with 27 bases between the two ends. CDR3 sequence reads: CASSYFPGSTGPSSAEAFF. The CDR3 coding sequence is TGTGCCAGCAGTTACTTTCCTGGTTCGACAGGCCCTTCCAGCGCTGAAGCTTTCTTT.

The chain carries TRBV20-1 and TRBJ1-1; 8 bases align to TRBD1. Looked up from germline, CDR1 is DFQATT and CDR2 is SNEGSKA (reference sequence). J lost 4 bases, V lost 2 bases, and 6 bases had no gene match. The CDR3 has 14 amino acids. CDR3 amino acids: CSARLETGGTEAFF. Written as DNA, the CDR3 is TGCAGTGCTAGATTGGAAACAGGGGGCACTGAAGCTTTCTTT.

This clonotype showed up many times. The chain carries TRBV5-1 and TRBJ2-3; D remains unclear. The CDR3 is 15 residues long. V was shortened by 0 bases and J by 0 bases, with 8 bases between the two germline ends. Per the germline V gene, CDR1 is SGHRS and CDR2 is YFSETQ. In DNA form, the CDR3 reads TGCGCCAGCAGCTTGGACCCGACAAGCACAGATACGCAGTATTTT. Translated: CASSLDPTSTDTQYF.

The chain employs TRBV20-1 and TRBJ1-2; possibly TRBD1 for D (6 bases). The germline V gene has CDR1 DFQATT and CDR2 SNEGSKA (reference sequence). With 5 bases removed from V and 1 base from J, the gap between germline ends came to 17 bases. CDR3 length: 15 residues. CDR3: CSAPSSGQINYGYTF. CDR3 nucleotides: TGCAGTGCTCCCAGTTCGGGACAAATTAACTATGGCTACACCTTC.

The chain links TRBV6-4 to TRBJ2-3; D gene ambiguous. V lost 4 bases and J lost 1, with 12 bases in between. The germline gives CDR1 MRHNA, CDR2 SNTAGT. This CDR3 has 15 amino acids. The CDR3 DNA sequence: TGTGCCAGCAGTGCCGGAAGGAGCGGCACAGATACGCAGTATTTT. It translates to CASSAGRSGTDTQYF.

The table lists this clonotype with a few counts. V gene TRBV3-1 combines with J gene TRBJ2-1; D is possibly TRBD1 or TRBD2 (5 bases each). The length of the CDR3 is 14 residues. V was clipped by 4 bases and J by 8 bases, with 15 bases between them. The V gene's germline CDR1 is LGHDT and CDR2 YNNKEL (reference sequence). The CDR3 DNA sequence: TGTGCCAGCAGCCGAGGACCCCTGGGGGATGAGCAGTTCTTC. Its protein is CASSRGPLGDEQFF.

This clonotype was seen only once. This chain links TRBV20-1 with TRBJ2-7; D remains ambiguous. The better agreement between TRBJ2-5 and the DNA end casts doubt on the J call. Per germline, CDR1 DFQATT and CDR2 SNEGSKA (reference sequence). The CDR3 totals 14 residues. For the CDR3, the DNA is TGCAGTCCCTCCCCGGCCGCGATCCAAGAGACCCAGTACTTC. This gives the protein CSPSPAAIQETQYF.

This clonotype was observed a handful of times. V gene TRBV4-1 combines with J gene TRBJ1-6; possibly TRBD1 for D (6 bases). Germline V lookup: CDR1 MGHRA, CDR2 YSYEKL. Trimming took 1 base from V and 8 from J, leaving 12 bases between them. This CDR3 has 15 residues. CDR3 amino acids: CASSQGAGVYSPLHF. CDR3 bases: TGCGCCAGCAGCCAAGGCGCAGGGGTATATTCACCCCTCCACTTT.

This clonotype was observed a few times. V is TRBV10-3 and J is TRBJ2-3; TRBD2 matches at 12 bases. V dropped 5 bases and J dropped 0; count of bases not matched to a gene: 3. The CDR3 totals 16 residues. Germline CDR1 is ENHRY and CDR2 is SYGVKD. CDR3 sequence: CAISRTSGGSTDTQYF. In nucleotides, the CDR3 is TGTGCCATCAGTAGAACTAGCGGGGGGAGCACAGATACGCAGTATTTT.

The V and J genes are TRBV12-3 or TRBV12-4 and TRBJ1-2; D unresolved. Between the trimmed V and J ends, which lost 6 bases and 3 bases, there was a span of 11 bases. The CDR3 totals 13 residues. CDR3 sequence (DNA): TGTGCCAGCAGCCTAGGCTGGGACTATGGCTACACCTTC. This encodes CASSLGWDYGYTF.

J is TRBJ1-2 and V is TRBV28; D perhaps matches TRBD1 (5 bases). The CDR3 runs 14 residues. V was trimmed by 6 bases and J by 1 base, leaving 12 bases between them. From germline, CDR1 is MDHEN and CDR2 SYDVKM. CDR3 protein: CASRTGPNNYGYTF. The CDR3 region has the DNA TGTGCCAGCAGAACAGGCCCAAATAACTATGGCTACACCTTC.

The sample holds a few counts of this clonotype. For the CDR3, the DNA is TGTGCCAGCAGGAAGGGATCGAACTATGGCTACACCTTC. Its translation is CASRKGSNYGYTF. This rearrangement joins TRBV7-9 to TRBJ1-2; D unclear. The CDR3 is made up of 13 amino acids. Trimming shortened V by 6 bases and J by 2 bases, and 10 bases separated the two germline ends. CDR1 and CDR2 from the germline V gene are SEHNR and FQNEAQ (reference sequence).

In this sample, this clonotype turned up many times. This chain uses TRBV10-3 with TRBJ1-2; TRBD1 matches 7 bases. The CDR3 contains 16 residues. Germline values: CDR1 ENHRY, CDR2 SYGVKD. Germline trimming cut 0 bases from V and 2 bases from J; bases unmatched to any gene: 6. The CDR3 DNA is TGTGCCATCAGTGAGTCGAGACAGGGCGCGAACTATGGCTACACCTTC. Translation gives CAISESRQGANYGYTF.

This clonotype was detected once. V gene TRBV9 combines with J gene TRBJ2-2; a weak D match, TRBD1 (6 bases). The germline gives CDR1 SGDLS, CDR2 YYNGEE. The V end lost 0 bases, the J end lost 7 bases, and 13 bases lay between the germline ends. This CDR3 is built from 15 residues. In DNA, the CDR3 is TGTGCCAGCAGCGTAGGGACAGCAACAAGCGGGGAGCTGTTTTTT. Protein product: CASSVGTATSGELFF.

The CDR3 DNA sequence: TGTGCCAGCAGCCCATTAGGGAGGGTAGATTCACCCCTCCACTTT. Amino acid sequence: CASSPLGRVDSPLHF. The V call is TRBV7-9, the J call TRBJ1-6; D is unclear. In germline, CDR1 is SEHNR, CDR2 FQNEAQ (reference sequence). Trimming removed 5 bases from V and 8 bases from J, with 16 bases in between. This CDR3 comprises 15 residues.

As to this clonotype: A read error may account for a junction end that differs from germline. The chain employs TRBV18 and TRBJ2-7; D tentatively fits TRBD1 or TRBD2 (6 bases each). From germline, CDR1 is KGHSH and CDR2 LQKENI. This CDR3 spans 13 amino acids. CDR3: CASSLGGKSEQHF. The CDR3 DNA reads TGTGCCAGCTCACTCGGGGGCAAGAGCGAGCAGCACTTC.

V and J are TRBV10-1 and TRBJ2-2; possibly TRBD1 for D (6 bases). This CDR3 has 16 amino acids. Germline CDR1 reads WNHNN; CDR2 reads SYGVQD (reference sequence). V dropped 0 bases and J dropped 6 bases, with 14 bases sitting between them. The CDR3 DNA follows: TGCGCCAGCAGTGAGTCGGGAGTCCAGGGGCCCGGGGAGCTGTTTTTT. Translating gives CASSESGVQGPGELFF.

The J gene is TRBJ1-4, the V gene TRBV7-9, with TRBD1 matching over 7 bases. V dropped 3 bases and J dropped 4; count of bases not matched to a gene: 17. Germline V gene data show CDR1 as SEHNR and CDR2 as FQNEAQ (reference sequence). The CDR3 is 19 residues long. The CDR3 nucleotides read TGTGCCAGCAGCTTGTCCCTACTGGACCCGGGACAGCATAATGAAAAACTGTTTTTT. Translation gives CASSLSLLDPGQHNEKLFF.